This T cell receptor beta chain was captured in a study of control samples from healthy donors and cancer patients. Germline V gene sequence: CDR1 GTSNPN, CDR2 SVGIG (reference sequence). V was trimmed by 4 bases and J by 7 bases, leaving 14 bases between them. The CDR3 extends over 13 amino acids. Repertoires were generated with immunoSEQ multiplex PCR, while TCRdb's copy carries only in-frame clones and drops some. This repertoire shows roughly 29,000 clones, around nine tenths found once; its top ten account for 3% to 5%. Sequencing was done on a sample of formalin-fixed, paraffin-embedded tissue. The sequence derives from a female donor with melanoma. This chain uses TRBV30 with TRBJ2-1, with a possible D match to TRBD2 (5 bases). This chain's CDR3 is CAWISGSVNEQFF. CDR3 coding DNA: TGTGCCTGGATCTCTGGGAGCGTGAATGAGCAGTTCTTC.